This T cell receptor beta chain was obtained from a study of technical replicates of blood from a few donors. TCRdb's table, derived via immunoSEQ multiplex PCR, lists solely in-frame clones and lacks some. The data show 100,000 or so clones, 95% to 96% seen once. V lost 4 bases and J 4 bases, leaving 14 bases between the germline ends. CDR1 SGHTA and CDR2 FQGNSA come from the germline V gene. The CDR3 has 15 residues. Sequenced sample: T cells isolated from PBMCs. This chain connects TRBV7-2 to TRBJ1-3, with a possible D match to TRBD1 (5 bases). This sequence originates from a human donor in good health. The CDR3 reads CASSSFQGAGNTIYF. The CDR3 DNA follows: TGTGCCAGCAGCTCATTTCAGGGTGCGGGAAACACCATATATTTT.